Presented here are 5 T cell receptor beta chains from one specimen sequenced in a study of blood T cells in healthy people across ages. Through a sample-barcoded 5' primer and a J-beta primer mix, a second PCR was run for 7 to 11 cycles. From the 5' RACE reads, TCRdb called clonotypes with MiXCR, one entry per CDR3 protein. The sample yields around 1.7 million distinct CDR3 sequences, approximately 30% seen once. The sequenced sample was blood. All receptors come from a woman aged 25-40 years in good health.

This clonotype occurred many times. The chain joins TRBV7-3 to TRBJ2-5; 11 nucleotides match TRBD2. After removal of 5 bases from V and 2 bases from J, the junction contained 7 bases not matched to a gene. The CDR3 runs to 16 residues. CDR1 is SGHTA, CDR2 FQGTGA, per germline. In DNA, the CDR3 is TGTGCCAGCAGCCCTTGGGGGACTAGCGGACAAGAGACCCAGTACTTC. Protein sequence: CASSPWGTSGQETQYF.

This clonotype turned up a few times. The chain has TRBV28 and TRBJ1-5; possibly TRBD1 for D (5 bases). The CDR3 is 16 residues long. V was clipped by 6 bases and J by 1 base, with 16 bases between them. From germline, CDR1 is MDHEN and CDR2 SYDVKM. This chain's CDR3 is CASSRRRRGSNQPQHF. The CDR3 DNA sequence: TGTGCCAGCAGCAGACGACGGCGGGGGAGCAATCAGCCCCAGCATTTT.

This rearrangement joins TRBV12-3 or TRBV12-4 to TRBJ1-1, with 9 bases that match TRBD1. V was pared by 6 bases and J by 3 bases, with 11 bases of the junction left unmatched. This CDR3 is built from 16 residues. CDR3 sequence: CASRPNQGQGYTEAFF. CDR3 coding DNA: TGTGCCAGCAGACCTAACCAAGGACAGGGGTACACTGAAGCTTTCTTT.

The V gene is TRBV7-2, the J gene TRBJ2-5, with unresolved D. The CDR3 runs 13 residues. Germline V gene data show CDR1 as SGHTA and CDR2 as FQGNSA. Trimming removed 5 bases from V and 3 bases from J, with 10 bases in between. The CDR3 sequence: CASSVSNKETQYF. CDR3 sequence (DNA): TGTGCCAGCAGCGTATCCAACAAAGAGACCCAGTACTTC.

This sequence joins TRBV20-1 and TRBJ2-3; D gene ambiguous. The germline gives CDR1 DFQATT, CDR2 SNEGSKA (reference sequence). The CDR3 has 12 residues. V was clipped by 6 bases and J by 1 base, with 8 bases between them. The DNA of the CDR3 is TGCAGTGCGGTCAGCCGCACAGATACGCAGTATTTT. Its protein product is CSAVSRTDTQYF.